Detailed here is one TCR beta chain. The CDR3 covers 15 residues. Trimming left V 2 bases short and J 0 bases short, with 9 bases between. CDR1 is KGHDR, CDR2 SFDVKD, per germline. The data were taken from a study of blood T cell repertoires in COVID-19. For the study at large: COVID-19 samples from acute and convalescent phases originated in the United States, Italy and Spain. From T cells, B-cell-depleted T cells, or PBMCs came the material, which was cDNA or gDNA.

The authors' processing: Reference gene primer amplification in the assay estimated nucleated cell counts. The data were produced by immunoSEQ multiplex PCR, yet TCRdb's version contains in-frame clones alone and is incomplete. The D gene and trimming were derived from the DNA, and the V and J assignments and clone size from that table. This sample has about 27,000 clones, with about nine tenths found just once. The chain has TRBV24-1 and TRBJ1-1; maybe TRBD1 (6 bases). Sequencing was carried out using peripheral blood. The receptor was isolated from a man aged 50-59 years with active COVID-19. CDR3 sequence (DNA): TGTGCCACCAGTGATTCGGACAGTTTGAACACTGAAGCTTTCTTT. Translation: CATSDSDSLNTEAFF.